The clone carrying this TCR beta chain was recorded once. Antigen specificity is unknown. The sample belongs to a study of CD8 T cells in ankylosing spondylitis. Study-wide findings and caveats: CD8+ disease-linked clones were present at relatively low frequencies in blood. Seemingly characteristic of ankylosing spondylitis blood was a TCR beta motif consisting of about 8 highly homologous variants.

CDR1 and CDR2 (germline): MNHEY, SMNVEV (reference sequence). V gave up 3 bases and J gave up 4 bases; unmatched junction bases: 5. CDR3 size: 14 residues. Quantitative molecular-barcoded 5'-RACE generated the TCR beta libraries. TCRdb reprocessed the 5' RACE reads via MiXCR and lists one record per CDR3 protein. The sample lists roughly 280,000 distinct CDR3 sequences, around 20% occurring once. This sequence was found in a male donor with ankylosing spondylitis or in good health (not recorded which). The specimen was blood, either unsorted or a sorted T cell fraction (not recorded which). The chain carries TRBV27 and TRBJ2-5, with TRBD2 identical over 7 bases. The CDR3 loop reads CASSFYSGGETQYF. In DNA form, the CDR3 reads TGTGCCAGCAGTTTTTATTCGGGAGGAGAGACCCAGTACTTC.